These T cell receptor beta chains were read from a single sample in a study of cytomegalovirus exposure and HLA in healthy donors. Clones were read by immunoSEQ multiplex PCR, and TCRdb kept only the in-frame ones, dropping some. The table includes 99,000 or so clones, nearly 80% detected once. Sequenced: PBMCs. The source of these receptors is a man aged 55-75 years in good health and CMV-seropositive. The CDR3 runs from the conserved cysteine through the conserved F or W. The order of the fields is clone size, D gene, V gene, J gene, CDR3 protein, CDR3 DNA. The D gene is left open where the match is weak. Clone size is stated in some rows and not others, as once, few, many or a class when expanded.

clone size: -; D gene: TRBD2; V gene: TRBV7-2; J gene: TRBJ2-2; CDR3 protein: CASSKLATGELFF; CDR3 DNA: TGTGCCAGCAGCAAACTAGCGACCGGGGAGCTGTTTTTT
clone size: -; D gene: -; V gene: TRBV18; J gene: TRBJ1-6; CDR3 protein: CASSPRGLPNNSPLHF; CDR3 DNA: TGTGCCAGCTCACCACGCGGCCTTCCTAATAATTCACCCCTCCACTTT
clone size: -; D gene: -; V gene: TRBV9; J gene: TRBJ2-5; CDR3 protein: CASSVNVNQETQYF; CDR3 DNA: TGTGCCAGCAGCGTAAATGTTAACCAAGAGACCCAGTACTTC
clone size: -; D gene: -; V gene: TRBV10-2; J gene: TRBJ1-4; CDR3 protein: CASSDFGTAEEKLFF; CDR3 DNA: TGCGCCAGCAGTGATTTCGGTACAGCCGAAGAAAAACTGTTTTTT
clone size: -; D gene: TRBD1; V gene: TRBV15; J gene: TRBJ1-4; CDR3 protein: CATSRVGGQGGEKLFF; CDR3 DNA: TGTGCCACCAGCAGAGTTGGAGGACAGGGGGGCGAAAAACTGTTTTTT
clone size: few; D gene: TRBD1; V gene: TRBV29-1; J gene: TRBJ2-1; CDR3 protein: CSVEWTGTYNEQFF; CDR3 DNA: TGCAGCGTTGAGTGGACAGGCACCTACAATGAGCAGTTCTTC
clone size: -; D gene: TRBD1; V gene: TRBV18; J gene: TRBJ2-7; CDR3 protein: CASSAGTGPYEQYF; CDR3 DNA: TGTGCCAGCTCCGCCGGGACAGGGCCCTACGAGCAGTACTTC
clone size: -; D gene: TRBD1; V gene: TRBV19; J gene: TRBJ1-1; CDR3 protein: CASSRQGANTEAFF; CDR3 DNA: TGTGCCAGTAGTAGACAGGGCGCGAACACTGAAGCTTTCTTT
clone size: -; D gene: TRBD1; V gene: TRBV27; J gene: TRBJ1-2; CDR3 protein: CASSTWTGVYGYTF; CDR3 DNA: TGTGCCAGCAGCACTTGGACAGGGGTCTATGGCTACACCTTC
clone size: once; D gene: TRBD2; V gene: TRBV7-7; J gene: TRBJ2-1; CDR3 protein: CASSNGLEKFF; CDR3 DNA: TGTGCCAGCAGCAACGGACTAGAAAAGTTCTTC
clone size: -; D gene: TRBD2; V gene: TRBV2; J gene: TRBJ2-4; CDR3 protein: CASSAGRGENIQYF; CDR3 DNA: TGTGCCAGCAGTGCGGGACGGGGGGAAAACATTCAGTACTTC
clone size: -; D gene: -; V gene: TRBV7-9; J gene: TRBJ2-5; CDR3 protein: CASSPSQSQETQYF; CDR3 DNA: TGTGCCAGCAGCCCCTCCCAGTCACAAGAGACCCAGTACTTC
clone size: -; D gene: TRBD1; V gene: TRBV5-4; J gene: TRBJ1-1; CDR3 protein: CASSLATTGGRTEAFF; CDR3 DNA: TGTGCCAGCAGCTTGGCAACCACAGGGGGCCGGACTGAAGCTTTCTTT
clone size: -; D gene: TRBD2; V gene: TRBV29-1; J gene: TRBJ2-3; CDR3 protein: CGLLGLAGSSTDTQYF; CDR3 DNA: TGCGGCTTACTGGGACTAGCGGGCTCCTCGACAGATACGCAGTATTTT
clone size: -; D gene: -; V gene: TRBV10-2; J gene: TRBJ1-1; CDR3 protein: CASSEERATEAFF; CDR3 DNA: TGCGCCAGCAGTGAGGAGAGGGCCACTGAAGCTTTCTTT
clone size: -; D gene: TRBD2; V gene: TRBV4-1; J gene: TRBJ2-7; CDR3 protein: CASSQGGGSSYEQYF; CDR3 DNA: TGCGCCAGCAGCCAAGGGGGGGGGAGCTCCTACGAGCAGTACTTC
clone size: -; D gene: TRBD1; V gene: TRBV7-9; J gene: TRBJ2-2; CDR3 protein: CASSSQGRKSTGELFF; CDR3 DNA: TGTGCCAGCAGCTCACAGGGGAGAAAGAGCACCGGGGAGCTGTTTTTT
clone size: -; D gene: -; V gene: TRBV5-6; J gene: TRBJ1-1; CDR3 protein: CASSLGRRTGAFF; CDR3 DNA: TGTGCCAGCAGCTTGGGACGGAGAACAGGGGCTTTCTTT
clone size: -; D gene: -; V gene: TRBV19; J gene: TRBJ1-5; CDR3 protein: CASSRGRGQLYSNQPQHF; CDR3 DNA: TGTGCCAGTAGTAGGGGAAGGGGCCAACTCTATAGCAATCAGCCCCAGCATTTT
clone size: few; D gene: -; V gene: TRBV6-5; J gene: TRBJ1-6; CDR3 protein: CAGPRDSPLHF; CDR3 DNA: TGTGCCGGACCGCGGGATTCACCCCTCCACTTT
clone size: -; D gene: TRBD1; V gene: TRBV18; J gene: TRBJ1-1; CDR3 protein: CASSPGQGAANTEAFF; CDR3 DNA: TGTGCCAGCTCCCCTGGACAGGGGGCGGCGAACACTGAAGCTTTCTTT
clone size: -; D gene: -; V gene: TRBV4-2; J gene: TRBJ2-7; CDR3 protein: CASSQERGGASGEQYF; CDR3 DNA: TGTGCCAGCAGCCAAGAGAGAGGTGGGGCATCCGGCGAGCAGTACTTC
clone size: -; D gene: TRBD2; V gene: TRBV5-1; J gene: TRBJ2-7; CDR3 protein: CASSLGLAGGDEQYF; CDR3 DNA: TGCGCCAGCAGCTTGGGACTAGCGGGGGGCGACGAGCAGTACTTC
clone size: -; D gene: -; V gene: TRBV28; J gene: TRBJ1-4; CDR3 protein: CANRPIGDSTNEKLFF; CDR3 DNA: TGTGCCAACAGGCCCATCGGAGACTCAACTAATGAAAAACTGTTTTTT
clone size: -; D gene: -; V gene: TRBV28; J gene: TRBJ2-7; CDR3 protein: CSVAAAYEQYF; CDR3 DNA: TGTTCTGTAGCGGCAGCCTACGAGCAGTACTTC
clone size: -; D gene: TRBD1; V gene: TRBV28; J gene: TRBJ1-3; CDR3 protein: CASSLGTGPGNTIYF; CDR3 DNA: TGTGCCAGCAGTTTAGGGACAGGGCCTGGAAACACCATATATTTT
clone size: -; D gene: -; V gene: TRBV6-5; J gene: TRBJ1-2; CDR3 protein: CASSYSGNGYGYTF; CDR3 DNA: TGTGCCAGCAGTTATTCAGGGAATGGGTATGGCTACACCTTC
clone size: -; D gene: -; V gene: TRBV29-1; J gene: TRBJ2-1; CDR3 protein: CSVKKQGNEQFF; CDR3 DNA: TGCAGCGTGAAAAAACAGGGTAATGAGCAGTTCTTC
clone size: once; D gene: -; V gene: TRBV19; J gene: TRBJ2-7; CDR3 protein: CASSGTRTGRGGQYF; CDR3 DNA: TGTGCCAGTAGTGGCACAAGGACAGGTCGGGGAGGGCAGTACTTC
clone size: -; D gene: TRBD2; V gene: TRBV6-6; J gene: TRBJ2-5; CDR3 protein: CASRRRGGFTQYF; CDR3 DNA: TGTGCCAGCAGGAGGCGGGGGGGGTTCACCCAGTACTTC
clone size: -; D gene: -; V gene: TRBV11-2; J gene: TRBJ1-5; CDR3 protein: CASSLEGTSRSPQHF; CDR3 DNA: TGTGCCAGCAGCTTAGAGGGGACATCCCGATCGCCCCAGCATTTT
clone size: -; D gene: TRBD1; V gene: TRBV4-1; J gene: TRBJ2-5; CDR3 protein: CASSQEGQGLETQYF; CDR3 DNA: TGCGCCAGCAGCCAAGAGGGACAGGGGTTGGAGACCCAGTACTTC
clone size: -; D gene: -; V gene: TRBV7-2; J gene: TRBJ2-7; CDR3 protein: CASSARTGELYEQYF; CDR3 DNA: TGTGCCAGCAGCGCAAGAACCGGGGAACTCTACGAGCAGTACTTC
clone size: -; D gene: -; V gene: TRBV11-2; J gene: TRBJ1-1; CDR3 protein: CASSPQGRRTEAFF; CDR3 DNA: TGTGCCAGCTCCCCTCAGGGAAGGAGAACTGAAGCTTTCTTT
clone size: -; D gene: -; V gene: TRBV9; J gene: TRBJ2-3; CDR3 protein: CASSVGEDSFTDTQYF; CDR3 DNA: TGTGCCAGCAGCGTAGGGGAAGACAGTTTCACAGATACGCAGTATTTT
clone size: -; D gene: -; V gene: TRBV5-1; J gene: TRBJ2-5; CDR3 protein: CASNTGRTQETQYF; CDR3 DNA: TGCGCCAGCAATACGGGCAGGACACAAGAGACCCAGTACTTC
clone size: -; D gene: TRBD2; V gene: TRBV4-1; J gene: TRBJ2-1; CDR3 protein: CASSQAPPAGDLNEQFF; CDR3 DNA: TGCGCCAGCAGCCAAGCCCCACCAGCGGGGGACCTGAATGAGCAGTTCTTC
clone size: -; D gene: -; V gene: TRBV5-1; J gene: TRBJ1-4; CDR3 protein: CASSGQVNEKLFF; CDR3 DNA: TGCGCCAGCAGCGGGCAGGTTAATGAAAAACTGTTTTTT
clone size: few; D gene: TRBD1; V gene: TRBV28; J gene: TRBJ1-1; CDR3 protein: CASSSGTVHTEAFF; CDR3 DNA: TGTGCCAGCAGTTCCGGGACAGTTCACACTGAAGCTTTCTTT
clone size: few; D gene: -; V gene: TRBV7-9; J gene: TRBJ2-3; CDR3 protein: CASSLTAGLTDTQYF; CDR3 DNA: TGTGCCAGCAGCTTGACTGCGGGGTTGACAGATACGCAGTATTTT
clone size: -; D gene: TRBD1; V gene: TRBV10-1; J gene: TRBJ2-2; CDR3 protein: CASSAKGASAGELFF; CDR3 DNA: TGCGCCAGCAGTGCCAAGGGGGCGTCAGCCGGGGAGCTGTTTTTT
clone size: -; D gene: TRBD2; V gene: TRBV13; J gene: TRBJ2-6; CDR3 protein: CASTALPTLAGGYAGANVLTF; CDR3 DNA: TGTGCCAGCACAGCGCTCCCGACGCTAGCGGGGGGGTACGCTGGGGCCAACGTCCTGACTTTC
clone size: -; D gene: -; V gene: TRBV4-1; J gene: TRBJ1-4; CDR3 protein: CASSQDGHTNEKLFF; CDR3 DNA: TGCGCCAGCAGCCAAGACGGACATACTAATGAAAAACTGTTTTTT
clone size: many; D gene: -; V gene: TRBV5-1; J gene: TRBJ2-7; CDR3 protein: CASSLDPGASYEQYF; CDR3 DNA: TGCGCCAGCAGCCTTGACCCAGGGGCCTCCTACGAGCAGTACTTC
clone size: -; D gene: TRBD2; V gene: TRBV10-3; J gene: TRBJ2-7; CDR3 protein: CAISEGEGTFSYEQYF; CDR3 DNA: TGTGCCATCAGTGAAGGGGAGGGAACTTTCTCCTACGAGCAGTACTTC
clone size: once; D gene: TRBD1; V gene: TRBV6-1; J gene: TRBJ1-6; CDR3 protein: CASSYQGANSPLHF; CDR3 DNA: TGTGCCAGCAGTTATCAGGGGGCAAATTCACCCCTCCACTTT
clone size: once; D gene: TRBD1; V gene: TRBV5-1; J gene: TRBJ2-6; CDR3 protein: CASSWRQGSSGANVLTF; CDR3 DNA: TGCGCCAGCAGCTGGAGACAGGGGAGCTCTGGGGCCAACGTCCTGACTTTC